The clone carrying this T cell receptor (beta chain) appeared a few times. Antigen unknown. An end of the junction does not agree with germline; a read error may underlie this. The data were taken from a study of long-term antiretroviral therapy in people with HIV. Study-wide results and caveats: Dominating the repertoire at all time points were the clones that expanded before ART.

At the survey level, the v3.0 immunoSEQ assay was run. TCRdb's copy holds only in-frame clones and misses some; the assay was immunoSEQ multiplex PCR. The sample has 31,000 or so clones, roughly nine tenths seen once. The germline gives CDR1 SGHDN, CDR2 FVKESK. The CDR3 extends over 12 amino acids. The chain recombines TRBV14 with TRBJ2-1, with D perhaps matching TRBD1 or TRBD2 (5 bases each). Sequencing was performed on unsorted PBMCs, taken approximately 5 years before starting antiretroviral therapy. This TCR was recovered from a man between 50 and 59 years old with HIV. In DNA form, the CDR3 reads TGTGCCAGCAGCCAAGATGGGACCAGAGCCCTCTTC. It is translated as CASSQDGTRALF.